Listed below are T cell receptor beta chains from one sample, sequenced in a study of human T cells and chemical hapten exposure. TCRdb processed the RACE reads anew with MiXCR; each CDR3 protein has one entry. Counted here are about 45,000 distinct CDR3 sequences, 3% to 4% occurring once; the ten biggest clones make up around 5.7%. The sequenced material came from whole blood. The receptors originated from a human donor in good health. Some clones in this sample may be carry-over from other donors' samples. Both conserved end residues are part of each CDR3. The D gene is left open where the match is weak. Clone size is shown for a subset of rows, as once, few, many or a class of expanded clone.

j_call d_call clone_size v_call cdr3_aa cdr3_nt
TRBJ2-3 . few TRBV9 CASSVGTWGGTDTQYF TGTGCCAGCAGCGTAGGTACTTGGGGGGGCACAGATACGCAGTATTTT
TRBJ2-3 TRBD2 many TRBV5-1 CASSRSGSLEDTQYF TGCGCCAGCAGCCGTAGCGGGTCGTTGGAAGATACGCAGTATTTT
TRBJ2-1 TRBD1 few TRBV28 CAIVTGAHLLF TGTGCCATCGTAACAGGGGCTCACCTGCTCTTC
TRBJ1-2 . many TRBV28 CASSSTGSSGGYTF TGTGCCAGCAGTTCTACCGGGTCGTCCGGGGGCTACACCTTC
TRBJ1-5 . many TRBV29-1 CSVVRDPNQPQHF TGCAGCGTCGTCCGGGACCCCAATCAGCCCCAGCATTTT
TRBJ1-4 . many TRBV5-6 CASSLGGPGEKLFF TGTGCCAGCAGCTTGGGAGGGCCGGGTGAAAAACTGTTTTTT
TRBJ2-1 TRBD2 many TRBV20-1 CSAILAGVGEQFF TGCAGTGCTATACTAGCGGGAGTAGGTGAGCAGTTCTTC
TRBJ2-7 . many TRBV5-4 CASSLVARNHEQYF TGTGCCAGCAGCTTGGTAGCCAGGAACCACGAGCAGTACTTC
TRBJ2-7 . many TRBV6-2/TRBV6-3 CASSYSDGYYEQYF TGTGCCAGCAGTTACTCGGACGGATACTACGAGCAGTACTTC
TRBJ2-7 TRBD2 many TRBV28 CASSSPRLAVYEQYF TGTGCCAGCAGCTCCCCCCGACTAGCTGTCTACGAGCAGTACTTC
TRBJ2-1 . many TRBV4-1 CASSQETQRPNEQFF TGCGCCAGCAGCCAAGAAACCCAGCGGCCCAATGAGCAGTTCTTC
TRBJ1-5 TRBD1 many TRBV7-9 CASSPGQGNQPQHF TGTGCCAGCAGCCCCGGACAGGGCAATCAGCCCCAGCATTTT
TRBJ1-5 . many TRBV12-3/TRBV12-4 CASSATQGIGNQPQHF TGTGCCAGCAGCGCAACTCAGGGGATTGGCAATCAGCCCCAGCATTTT
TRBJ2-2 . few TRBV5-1 CASSLSMAGELFF TGCGCCAGCAGCTTGAGTATGGCCGGGGAGCTGTTTTTT
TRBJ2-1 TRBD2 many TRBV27 CASSSPPSLREGDNEQFF TGTGCCAGCAGTTCCCCCCCCTCTCTGCGGGAGGGCGACAATGAGCAGTTCTTC
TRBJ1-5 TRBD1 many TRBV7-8 CASSRGDRGRNQPQHF TGTGCCAGCAGCCGAGGGGACAGGGGGCGGAATCAGCCCCAGCATTTT
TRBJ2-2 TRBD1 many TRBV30 CACNTGGTGELFF TGTGCCTGCAACACAGGGGGCACCGGGGAGCTGTTTTTT
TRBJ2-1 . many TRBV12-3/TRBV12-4 CASRSDLSSYNEQFF TGTGCCAGCAGATCGGATCTCAGCTCCTACAATGAGCAGTTCTTC
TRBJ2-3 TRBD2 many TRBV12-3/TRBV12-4 CASQAGTRGDTQYF TGTGCCAGCCAAGCCGGGACTAGAGGGGATACGCAGTATTTT
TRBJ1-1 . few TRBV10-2 CASKWGGDTEAFF TGCGCCAGCAAATGGGGGGGGGACACTGAAGCTTTCTTT
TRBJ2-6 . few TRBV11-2 CASTLGPTISGSGANVLTF TGTGCCAGCACCTTGGGACCCACCATTTCGGGGTCTGGGGCCAACGTCCTGACTTTC
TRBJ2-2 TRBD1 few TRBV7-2 CASSLKGQPNTGELFF TGTGCCAGCAGCTTAAAGGGACAGCCTAACACCGGGGAGCTGTTTTTT
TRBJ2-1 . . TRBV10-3 CAISESGGPPDNEQFF TGTGCCATCAGTGAGTCGGGGGGCCCTCCAGACAATGAGCAGTTCTTC
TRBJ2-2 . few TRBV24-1 CATSDSLPGPLTGGTGELFF TGTGCCACCAGTGATTCGCTACCGGGACCGTTGACCGGGGGCACCGGGGAGCTGTTTTTT
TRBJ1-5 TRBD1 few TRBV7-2 CASSSRTGRNQPQHF TGTGCCAGCAGCTCCCGGACAGGCCGGAATCAGCCCCAGCATTTT
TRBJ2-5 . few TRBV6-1 CATTAAERETQYF TGTGCCACCACGGCGGCGGAACGAGAGACCCAGTACTTC
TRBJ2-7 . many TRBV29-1 CSAYRAPHEQYF TGCAGCGCCTACCGGGCCCCACACGAGCAGTACTTC
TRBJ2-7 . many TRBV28 CASSLGDSAYEQYF TGTGCCAGCAGTTTAGGGGACTCAGCCTACGAGCAGTACTTC
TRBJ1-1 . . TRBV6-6 CASSYAPGEEAFF TGTGCCAGCAGTTACGCCCCCGGAGAGGAAGCTTTCTTT
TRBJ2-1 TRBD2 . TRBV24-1 CATSENSGRDEQFF TGTGCCACCAGTGAGAATAGCGGGAGGGATGAGCAGTTCTTC
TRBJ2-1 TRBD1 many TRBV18 CASSPLDREYNEQFF TGTGCCAGCTCACCACTTGACAGGGAATACAATGAGCAGTTCTTC
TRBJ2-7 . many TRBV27 CASNKSDLGAYEQYF TGTGCCAGCAATAAATCGGACCTAGGGGCCTACGAGCAGTACTTC
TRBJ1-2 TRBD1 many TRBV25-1 CASSVGLAGQKSGYTF TGTGCCAGCAGTGTGGGCCTGGCGGGACAGAAAAGCGGCTACACCTTC
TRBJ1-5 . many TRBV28 CASSLAGLGYQPQHF TGTGCCAGCAGTTTAGCAGGGTTAGGATATCAGCCCCAGCATTTT
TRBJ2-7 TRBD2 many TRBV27 CASSLLAGGPTYEQYF TGTGCCAGCAGTTTACTGGCGGGAGGGCCTACCTACGAGCAGTACTTC
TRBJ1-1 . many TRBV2 CASTRQLGTEAFF TGTGCCAGCACCCGACAGCTTGGCACTGAAGCTTTCTTT
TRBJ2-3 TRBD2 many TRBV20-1 CSAISGRISTDTQYF TGCAGTGCTATTAGCGGGAGGATAAGCACAGATACGCAGTATTTT
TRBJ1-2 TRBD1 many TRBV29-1 CSVEDQTGEYGYTF TGCAGCGTTGAAGATCAAACAGGGGAATATGGCTACACCTTC
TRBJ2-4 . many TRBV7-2 CASSLVTVPKNIQYF TGTGCCAGCAGCTTAGTCACGGTACCCAAAAACATTCAGTACTTC
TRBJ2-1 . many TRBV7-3 CASSLGSSSYNEQFF TGTGCCAGCAGCTTAGGGTCAAGCTCCTACAATGAGCAGTTCTTC
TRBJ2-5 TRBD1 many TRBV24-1 CATRQGREETQYF TGTGCCACCAGACAGGGGCGTGAAGAGACCCAGTACTTC
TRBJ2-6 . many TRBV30 CAWSVGSSSGANVLTF TGTGCCTGGAGTGTGGGCAGTTCCTCTGGGGCCAACGTCCTGACTTTC
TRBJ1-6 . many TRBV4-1 CASSQSKVQGHSPLHF TGCGCCAGCAGCCAATCAAAAGTACAGGGTCATTCACCCCTCCACTTT